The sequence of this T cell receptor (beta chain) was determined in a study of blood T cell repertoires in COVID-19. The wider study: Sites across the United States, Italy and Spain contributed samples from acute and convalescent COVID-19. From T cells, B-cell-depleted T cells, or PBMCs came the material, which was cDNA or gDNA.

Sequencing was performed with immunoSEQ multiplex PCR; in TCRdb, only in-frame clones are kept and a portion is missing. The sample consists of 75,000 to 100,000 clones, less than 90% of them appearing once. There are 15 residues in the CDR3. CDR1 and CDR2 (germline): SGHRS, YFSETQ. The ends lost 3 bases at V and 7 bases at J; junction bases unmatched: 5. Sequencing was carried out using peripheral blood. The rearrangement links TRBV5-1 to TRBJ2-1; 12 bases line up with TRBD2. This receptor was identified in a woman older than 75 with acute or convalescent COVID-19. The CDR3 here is CASSSLAGGENEQFF. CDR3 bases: TGCGCCAGCAGCTCACTAGCGGGGGGTGAAAATGAGCAGTTCTTC.